This record looks at one T cell receptor (beta chain) sequence and its context. What it binds is unknown. Both 60 Vbeta primers and 13 Jbeta primers went into the PCR. Original analysis: Around 11 million of tens of millions of unique TCR beta chains were shared, per a later count. Profiled with immunoSEQ multiplex PCR; TCRdb holds only in-frame clones, not every one. V, J and clone size derive from that table, while D and trimming were established from the DNA sequence. The sample consists of some 150,000 clones, around 82% of them appearing once. The CDR3 totals 15 residues. Germline V gene lookup returns CDR1 SNHLY and CDR2 FYNNEI. V lost 6 bases to trimming and J lost 1 base; unmatched junction nucleotides: 8. The data derive from a study of cytomegalovirus exposure and HLA in healthy donors. General study findings and limits: It was likely that a cluster of highly shared sequence variants was a sequencing artifact. Researchers catalogued some 160 TCR beta chains as cytomegalovirus-associated. Common viral pathogens seemed, in a later analysis, to connect with several of the most significant clusters.

The chain joins TRBV2 to TRBJ1-1; 7 bases are a match to TRBD1. This TCR was sampled from a woman between 45 and 60 years old in good health and CMV-seropositive. The source material was PBMCs. The CDR3 protein is CASRFTGAPNTEAFF. As DNA, the CDR3 is TGTGCCAGCAGGTTCACAGGGGCACCGAACACTGAAGCTTTCTTT. Drawing the rest from reference TRBV2 and TRBJ1-1, the complete variable domain is EPEVTQTPSHQVTQMGQEVILRCVPISNHLYFYWYRQILGQKVEFLVSFYNNEISEKSEIFDDQFSVERPDGSNFTLKIRSTKLEDSAMYFCASRFTGAPNTEAFFGQGTRLTVV.